This T cell receptor (beta chain) was documented in a study of CD8+ T cells in alopecia areata. Following RNA extraction, reverse transcription yielded cDNA that acted as the sequencing template. Clones were read by immunoSEQ multiplex PCR, and TCRdb kept only the in-frame ones, dropping some. The profile covers some 180,000 clones, with more than 55% appearing a single time and over 4% taken by the ten largest. This clone was detected a few times. Its antigen remains unknown. Findings of the study overall: Scalp sample sequencing also detects resident alphabeta T cells of normal skin. It was less clear whether patients shared TCRs than it was in mice, possibly because of HLA. Normal scalp had lower clonality than lesional scalp, with alopecia totalis/universalis lesions showing this most strongly.

The TCR originated in a human donor in good health. What was sequenced was CD8+ T cells sorted from blood.

Here the CDR3 reads CASSHPNGEQYF. The CDR3 nucleotides are TGTGCCAGCAGCCACCCCAATGGGGAGCAGTACTTC. The chain links TRBV4-2 to TRBJ2-7; D remains unclear. There are 12 residues in the CDR3. Germline values: CDR1 LGHNA, CDR2 YNFKEQ. The V end was cut by 3 bases, the J end by 7 bases, with 10 bases between.